This TCR beta chain was retrieved from a study of blood T cells in healthy people across ages. Study background: Per every two T cells, about one barcoded beta molecule was captured by template switching. Study outcomes and limitations: Because donor CMV status was unknown, expanded clonotype changes were possibly confounded.

Primed by a sample-barcoded 5' primer and a J-beta primer mix, a second PCR proceeded for roughly 6 to 12 cycles. Every cDNA was tagged by a template-switch adaptor with 12 random nucleotides. TCRdb re-called the 5' RACE reads through MiXCR, storing one row per CDR3 protein. The sample consists of about 800,000 distinct CDR3 sequences, around 25% of them appearing once. About this clonotype itself: Its antigen is as yet unknown.

Looked up from germline, CDR1 is MNHEY and CDR2 is SVGAGI. V shed 8 bases, J shed 7 bases, and the junction held 12 bases outside the gene matches. The CDR3 is 15 amino acids. In addition, the sample was reused for a study of T cells of mothers and their children. That investigation notes: The shaping of TCR recombination output by thymic selection is similar in related and unrelated pairs.

The V and J genes are TRBV6-5 and TRBJ1-2, with TRBD1 matching over 11 bases. The sequenced material came from blood. This clonotype was sampled from a boy aged 10-17 years in good health. This CDR3 reads CASSRVGTGGGGYTF. CDR3 DNA sequence: TGTGCCAGCTCCCGAGTGGGGACAGGGGGTGGTGGCTACACCTTC.